This T cell receptor (beta chain) was obtained from a study of Graves' ophthalmopathy and Graves' hyperthyroidism (dated by TCRdb to about 2018). Regarding the study in general: Hyperthyroidism was defined as stable when no progression to ophthalmopathy occurred within 18 months of follow-up. In over 5 hyperthyroidism patients, the T-cell repertoire of thyroid tissue was compared with the T-cell repertoire of blood. To tell Graves' ophthalmopathy apart from Graves' hyperthyroidism, and to predict which patients would progress to ophthalmopathy, the study relied on TCR beta repertoire signatures. In total, 135 blood samples were TCR-sequenced: 43 ophthalmopathy, roughly 80 hyperthyroidism and roughly 17 hyperthyroidism-to-ophthalmopathy patients. Following sampling, methimazole starting at 30 mg daily was administered to hyperthyroidism patients, and high-dose intravenous methylprednisolone was administered to ophthalmopathy patients. The independent validation cohort included 18 to 20 hyperthyroidism patients plus 17 patients who later progressed from hyperthyroidism to ophthalmopathy. To explore V-J signatures that separate ophthalmopathy from hyperthyroidism, a discovery set of about a hundred patients was enrolled, consisting of under 50 with ophthalmopathy and around 57 with stable hyperthyroidism. The paper's findings and limits, for the study overall: Ophthalmopathy was separated from stable hyperthyroidism by the 13-signature model with about 88% sensitivity and about 83% specificity in cross-validation and with 80%/75% in the test set. In validation, the model predicted ophthalmopathy progression with 70.59% sensitivity and about 73% specificity; about a dozen predicted patients were CT-confirmed with GO in a median of approximately 6.5 months. No statistical method was used to predetermine the sample size, and group allocation was not hidden from the investigators. Among expanded thyroid clonotypes with frequency above 0.001, most also showed up in blood, which suggests that blood repertoires may reflect the thyroid immune response.

Notes on this clonotype: Its antigen specificity is not known. No much larger clonotype is one base removed from it; base qualities were not supplied.

The CDR3 contains 16 residues, cysteine and phenylalanine counted. Just the 48-base CDR3 DNA is kept, in frame starting at base 1. Cut back by 6 bases and 3 bases, the V and J ends lie 20 bases apart. According to the germline V gene, CDR1 reads MNHEY and CDR2 reads SVGEGT. TCR beta CDR3 regions were amplified from RNA transcripts for repertoire sequencing. The first round of RT-PCR was done with HTBI primers and the Qiagen OneStep RT-PCR kit, and was followed by a second round of multiplex PCR, then size selection and purification. Sequencing of the libraries was carried out on an Illumina HiSeq2000 in paired-end mode with 100 bp reads. In the paper's pipeline: Reads were processed with SOAPnuke, discarding reads with adapters, uncalled bases, mean Phred below 15, or no exact constant-primer or identifier match. COPE v1.2.5 was used to merge high-quality paired reads. Clonotypes were defined as unique nucleotide sequences and were aligned to IMGT TRB V, D and J references using MiTCR v1.1. The analysis was limited to V-J combinations with a frequency above 0.0001, which together covered about 99% of repertoires. A TCR clonal expansion and chaos score per V-J combination was defined as the ratio of F50 clonal expansion to chaos observed in the TCRdist matrix. Features were reduced by Welch's t-statistics and random forest to around 14 V-J combinations, which fed a naive Bayes classifier. Thyroid-blood repertoire similarity was quantified with the Morisita-Horn index. The public reads were quality trimmed at Q25 with fastp and then assembled into clones with MiXCR by TCRdb, keeping productive beta chains. CDR3 protein duplicates are merged, each entry listing the most common genes and DNA. TCRdb's processing, not the authors', yielded these V and J calls. The sample table contains 900,000 to 1,200,000 distinct CDR3 sequences; only one count was recorded for 35% to 40% of them. The top ten clonotypes cover more than 9.5% of the sample.

The hyperthyroidism patients were 18 to 65 years old and newly diagnosed, with a disease duration of less than 2 months. Patients were excluded if they had other autoimmune diseases, uncontrolled infections, pregnancy or lactation. Clinical symptoms, serum thyroxine, TRAb, thyroid ultrasound and orbital computed tomography formed the basis of the diagnosis. Total RNA was extracted using Trizol reagent, and RNA quality was checked on an Agilent 2100 Bioanalyzer. The TCR sequence derives from an adult man with Graves' hyperthyroidism. The chain is made from TRBV6-2 or TRBV6-3 and TRBJ1-1; TRBD1 is perhaps the D gene, given 5 matching bases. The sample consisted of peripheral blood or thyroid tissue (not recorded which). The encoded CDR3 is CASSDGEGPGDTEAFF. The bases read TGTGCCAGCAGCGACGGGGAAGGGCCGGGGGACACTGAAGCTTTCTTT.